The clone carrying this T cell receptor (beta chain) was observed a handful of times. This entry comes from a study of blood T cell repertoires in COVID-19. Overall study context: Samples of COVID-19 (acute and convalescent) were obtained from the United States, Italy and Spain. Nucleic acid was either cDNA or gDNA, and it came from T cells, B-cell-depleted T cells, or PBMCs.

In the authors' methods: Amplification of reference gene primers was used by the study to estimate nucleated cell counts. The method was immunoSEQ multiplex PCR; TCRdb's version includes in-frame clones alone and lacks a portion of them. The D gene and trimming were derived from the DNA, and the V and J assignments and clone size from that table. The sample has 160,000 or so clones, around 84% seen once; the top ten hold around 19%. From germline, CDR1 is MDHEN and CDR2 SYDVKM. The CDR3 sequence is 14 residues long. V was pared by 3 bases and J by 6 bases, with 15 bases between. This chain joins TRBV28 and TRBJ2-7; D perhaps matches TRBD1 (6 bases). The receptor was isolated from a woman of 80 years or more with acute or convalescent COVID-19. What was sequenced was peripheral blood. Here the CDR3 reads CASSLLTGSPEQYF. The CDR3 nucleotides read TGTGCCAGCAGTTTGTTGACAGGTTCCCCCGAGCAGTACTTC.